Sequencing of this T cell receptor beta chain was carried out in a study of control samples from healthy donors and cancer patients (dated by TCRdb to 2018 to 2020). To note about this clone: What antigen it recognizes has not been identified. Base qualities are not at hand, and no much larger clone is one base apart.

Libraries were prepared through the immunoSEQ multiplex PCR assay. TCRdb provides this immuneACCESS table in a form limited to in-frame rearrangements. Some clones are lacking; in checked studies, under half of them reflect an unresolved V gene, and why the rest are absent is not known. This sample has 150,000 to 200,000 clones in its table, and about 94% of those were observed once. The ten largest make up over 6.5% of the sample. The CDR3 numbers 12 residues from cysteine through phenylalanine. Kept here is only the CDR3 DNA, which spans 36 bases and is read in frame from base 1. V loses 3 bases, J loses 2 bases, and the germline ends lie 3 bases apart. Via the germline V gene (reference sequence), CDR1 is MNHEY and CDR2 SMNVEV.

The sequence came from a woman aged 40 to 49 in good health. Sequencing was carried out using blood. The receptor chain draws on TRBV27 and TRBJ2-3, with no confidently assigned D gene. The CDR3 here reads CASSLVTDTQYF. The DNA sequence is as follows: TGTGCCAGCAGTTTGGTCACAGATACGCAGTATTTT.